Each of the 16 T cell receptor beta chains below was sequenced from the same sample in a study of blood T cells in healthy people across ages. A second PCR, run for about 6 to 11 cycles, used a sample-barcoded 5' primer plus a J-beta primer mix. TCRdb reprocessed the 5' RACE reads with MiXCR, giving one entry per CDR3 protein. Of about 380,000 distinct CDR3 sequences listed, more than 45% are singletons. The material sequenced was blood. The receptor source for this set is a man between 60 and 70 years old in good health.

The V and J genes are TRBV6-6 and TRBJ2-7; TRBD1 aligns across 7 bases. This CDR3 contains 13 residues. Germline-derived CDR1 and CDR2 are MNHNY and SVGAGI (reference sequence). The V and J ends lost 6 bases and 3 bases, in that order; junction bases with no gene match: 5. DNA for the CDR3: TGTGCCAGCAGCAACAGGGGTCGCTACGAGCAGTACTTC. Protein product: CASSNRGRYEQYF.

This clonotype was counted ten times or more. This chain connects TRBV28 to TRBJ1-2, with TRBD1 matching 10 bases. Germline lookup yields CDR1 MDHEN and CDR2 SYDVKM. The CDR3 is made up of 13 amino acids. V lost 7 bases to trimming and J lost 7 bases; unmatched junction nucleotides: 6. For the CDR3, the DNA is TGTGCCAGCAATCGACAGGGGGCGCGTGGCTACACCTTC. It specifies CASNRQGARGYTF.

The chain joins TRBV14 to TRBJ2-1; no firm D call. Trimming removed 1 base at V and 4 bases at J, with 8 bases between. The germline V gene encodes CDR1 SGHDN and CDR2 FVKESK. The CDR3 is made up of 14 amino acids. CDR3 in amino acids: CASSQGAQYNEQFF. The CDR3 DNA reads as TGTGCCAGCAGCCAAGGCGCCCAATACAATGAGCAGTTCTTC. Complete variable domain (other parts from reference TRBV14 and TRBJ2-1): EAGVTQFPSHSVIEKGQTVTLRCDPISGHDNLYWYRRVMGKEIKFLLHFVKESKQDESGMPNNRFLAERTGGTYSTLKVQPAELEDSGVYFCASSQGAQYNEQFFGPGTRLTVL.

This clonotype was counted between two and nine times. The chain carries TRBV28 and TRBJ2-4; TRBD1 matches 8 bases. Near its end, the DNA agrees better with TRBJ2-5, so the J call may be wrong. CDR1 and CDR2 from the germline V gene are MDHEN and SYDVKM. The CDR3 consists of 16 residues. CDR3 DNA: TGTGCCAGCAGCCCTCGGACAGGGACCCCCTCGGAGACCCAGTACTTC. It encodes CASSPRTGTPSETQYF.

This clonotype showed up just once. The V call is TRBV24-1, the J call TRBJ2-3, with 8 bases identical to TRBD1. V gave up 8 bases and J gave up 4 bases; unmatched junction bases: 7. Germline assignment: CDR1 KGHDR and CDR2 SFDVKD. The CDR3 is 14 residues long. The CDR3 region is CATMTGERPDTQYF. The CDR3 DNA reads as TGTGCCACCATGACAGGGGAGCGTCCAGATACGCAGTATTTT.

This chain joins TRBV30 and TRBJ2-1; D is uncertain. CDR1 GTSNPN and CDR2 SVGIG come from the germline V gene (reference sequence). The CDR3 covers 13 residues. CDR3 in amino acids: CALDTGSYNEQFF. The CDR3 DNA is TGTGCTTTAGACACCGGATCCTACAATGAGCAGTTCTTC. The whole variable domain, filled in from reference TRBV30 and TRBJ2-1, reads SQTIHQWPATLVQPVGSPLSLECTVEGTSNPNLYWYRQAAGRGLQLLFYSVGIGQISSEVPQNLSASRPQDRQFILSSKKLLLSDSGFYLCALDTGSYNEQFFGPGTRLTVL.

J is TRBJ2-7 and V is TRBV30; D possibly corresponds to TRBD1 (5 bases). The CDR3 contains 14 residues. V was shortened by 3 bases and J by 0 bases, with 12 bases between the two germline ends. The germline gives CDR1 GTSNPN, CDR2 SVGIG (reference sequence). CDR3 residues: CAWRSGPNSYEQYF. The CDR3 DNA follows: TGTGCCTGGAGATCAGGGCCGAACTCCTACGAGCAGTACTTC.

This clonotype is a singleton in its sample. This chain connects TRBV7-2 to TRBJ2-3; 7 nucleotides align to TRBD2. Germline CDR1 and CDR2: SGHTA and FQGNSA. This CDR3 spans 17 amino acids. The V segment lost 4 bases and the J segment 12 bases; nucleotides outside the gene matches: 22. CDR3 amino acids: CASSSTGPVGSGGTQYF. The DNA of the CDR3 is TGTGCCAGCAGCTCGACGGGACCAGTAGGATCGGGGGGTACACAGTATTTT.

This chain links TRBV29-1 with TRBJ2-3; D is perhaps TRBD2 (5 bases). Germline values: CDR1 SQVTM, CDR2 ANQGSEA. The CDR3 totals 11 residues. CDR3: CSARLTDTQYF. In DNA form, the CDR3 reads TGCAGTGCTAGACTAACAGATACGCAGTATTTT.

Concerning this clonotype itself: The junction differs from germline at one of its ends, possibly a read error. This chain connects TRBV10-3 to TRBJ2-3; 7 positions match TRBD2. The CDR3 is 15 residues long. Per the germline V gene, CDR1 is ENHRY and CDR2 is SYGVKD. CDR3 amino acids: CAIGGSSGATVTQYF. For the CDR3, the DNA is TGTGCCATCGGAGGCTCCAGCGGGGCCACAGTTACGCAGTATTTT.

Many counts were recorded for this clonotype. As DNA, the CDR3 is TGTGCCAGCAGCCTGCCAAAGGTAGCGGGGTCCACAGATACGCAGTATTTT. Translating gives CASSLPKVAGSTDTQYF. The chain joins TRBV7-2 to TRBJ2-3; 8 positions agree with TRBD2. V lost 5 bases to trimming and J lost 2 bases; unmatched junction nucleotides: 12. The CDR3 totals 17 residues. Per the germline V gene, CDR1 is SGHTA and CDR2 is FQGNSA.

Turning to this clonotype: A read error may produce the germline difference seen at one junction end. The chain joins TRBV10-3 to TRBJ2-7, with TRBD2 identical over 9 bases. Germline CDR1 is ENHRY and CDR2 is SYGVKD. There are 15 residues in the CDR3. The CDR3 sequence: CAIGDRLAANYEQYF. DNA of the CDR3: TGTGCCATCGGTGACAGACTAGCGGCGAACTACGAGCAGTACTTC.

This chain links TRBV7-3 with TRBJ1-6, with 11 bases lining up with TRBD1. CDR1 is SGHTA, CDR2 FQGTGA, per germline. This CDR3 has 15 residues. V gave up 5 bases and J gave up 6 bases; unmatched junction bases: 3. The CDR3 DNA is TGTGCCAGCAGCATCGGGACAGGGGGTAATTCACCCCTCCACTTT. Protein product: CASSIGTGGNSPLHF.

This clonotype was seen a few times. The V call is TRBV9, the J call TRBJ2-3, with unresolved D. The CDR3 runs to 14 residues. Trimming cost V 1 base and J 2 bases, with 8 bases left between them. The germline V gene encodes CDR1 SGDLS and CDR2 YYNGEE. The CDR3 loop is CASSVLPDTDTQYF. In DNA form, the CDR3 reads TGTGCCAGCAGCGTATTACCGGACACAGATACGCAGTATTTT.

V is TRBV6-2 or TRBV6-3 and J is TRBJ1-2, with D perhaps TRBD1 (6 bases). The CDR3 runs 13 residues. The germline CDR1 and CDR2 sequences are MNHEY and SVGEGT. The V gene lost 7 bases and the J gene lost 8 bases, with 17 bases spanning the gap. The chain's CDR3 is CASNRAGTFGYTF. For the CDR3, the DNA is TGTGCCAGCAATAGGGCTGGGACATTCGGCTACACCTTC.

This clonotype was picked up a small number of times. This chain joins TRBV20-1 and TRBJ2-1; TRBD2 matches at 7 bases. This CDR3 has 15 residues. Germline CDR1 DFQATT, CDR2 SNEGSKA (reference sequence). The ends lost 0 bases at V and 5 bases at J; junction bases unmatched: 7. The CDR3 DNA is TGCAGTGCTAGAGACCCCCTAGCGGACCACAATGAGCAGTTCTTC. Translating it yields CSARDPLADHNEQFF.